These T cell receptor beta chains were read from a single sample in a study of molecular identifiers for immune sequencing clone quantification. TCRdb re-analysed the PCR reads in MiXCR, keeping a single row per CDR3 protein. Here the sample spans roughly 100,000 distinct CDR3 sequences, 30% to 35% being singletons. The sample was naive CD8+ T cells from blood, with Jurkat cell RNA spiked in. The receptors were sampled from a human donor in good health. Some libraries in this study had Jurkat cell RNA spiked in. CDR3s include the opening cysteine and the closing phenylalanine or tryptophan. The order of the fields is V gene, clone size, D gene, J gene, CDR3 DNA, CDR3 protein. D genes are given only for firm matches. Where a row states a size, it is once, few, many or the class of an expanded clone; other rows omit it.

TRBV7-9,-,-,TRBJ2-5,TGTGCCAGCAGCTTCCCCAGGGGCCAAGAGACCCAGTACTTC,CASSFPRGQETQYF
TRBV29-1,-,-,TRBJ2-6,TGCAGCGCCCTTTTGTGGCAGGGGTCTTATGGGGCCAACGTCCTGACTTTC,CSALLWQGSYGANVLTF
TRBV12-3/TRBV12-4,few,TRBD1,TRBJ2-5,TGTGCCAGCAGCCAGGACAGGGGGCTCCAGTACTTC,CASSQDRGLQYF
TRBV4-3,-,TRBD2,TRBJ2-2,TGCGCCAGCAGCCCCCTAGCGGGTCCGGTTCTCGGGGAGCTGTTTTTT,CASSPLAGPVLGELFF
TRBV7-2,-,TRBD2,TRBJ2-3,TGTGCCAGCAGCACCACTAGCGGGAGTATGGATACGCAGTATTTT,CASSTTSGSMDTQYF
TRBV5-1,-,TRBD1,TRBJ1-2,TGCGCCAGCAAACAACACCAGGGGGCCTATGGCTACACCTTC,CASKQHQGAYGYTF
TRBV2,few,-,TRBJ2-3,TGTGCCAGCAGTGAAGGGGTCGCGGGGAGTGGCGCAGATACGCAGTATTTT,CASSEGVAGSGADTQYF
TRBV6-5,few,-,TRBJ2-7,TGTGCCAGCAGTAAATCGACTAGAACGGGCTACGAGCAGTACTTC,CASSKSTRTGYEQYF
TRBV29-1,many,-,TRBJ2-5,TGCAGCGTGCTGACAGGGAGGGAGACCCAGTACTTC,CSVLTGRETQYF
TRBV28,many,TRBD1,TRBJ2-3,TGTGCCAGCAGTCCCATGGGACAGACCGGCACAGATACGCAGTATTTT,CASSPMGQTGTDTQYF
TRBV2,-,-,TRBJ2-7,TGTGCCAGCAGTGTCCCCCATGAGAGGAGAAACGAGCAGTACTTC,CASSVPHERRNEQYF
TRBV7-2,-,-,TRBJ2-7,TGTGCCAGCAGCTCAAGCTCCTACGAGCAGCACTTC,CASSSSSYEQHF
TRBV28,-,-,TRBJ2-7,TGTGCCAGCACCGACTTGACCCTCCCATTGGTGATCCAGTACTTC,CASTDLTLPLVIQYF
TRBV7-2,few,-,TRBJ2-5,TGTGCCAGCAGCTTTGGAGGGGGAGAGACCCAGTACTTC,CASSFGGGETQYF
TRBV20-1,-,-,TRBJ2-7,TGCAGTGCTAACGGGGAGGAATTTATTTCCATCGGTGCGCACGAGCAGTACTTC,CSANGEEFISIGAHEQYF
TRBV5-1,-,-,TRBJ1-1,TGCGCCAGCAGCTTGGGAAACACTGATGCTTTCTTT,CASSLGNTDAFF
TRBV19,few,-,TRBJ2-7,TGTGCCAGTAGTACCCAACCCGGGGCCTACGAGCAGTACTTC,CASSTQPGAYEQYF
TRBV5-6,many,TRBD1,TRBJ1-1,TGTGCCAGCAGCTTGGGGACAGGGGCTAATGAAGCTTTCTTT,CASSLGTGANEAFF
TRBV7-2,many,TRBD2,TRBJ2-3,TGTGCCAGCAGTTTAAGTAGCGGGAGTGTCGCAGATACGCAGTATTTT,CASSLSSGSVADTQYF
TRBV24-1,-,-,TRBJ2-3,TGTGTCACCAGTTGGATAGATACGCAGTATTTT,CVTSWIDTQYF
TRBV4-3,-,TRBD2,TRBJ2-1,TGCGCCAGCAGCCCGACTAGCGCTGTAGTCCATGAGCAGTTCTTC,CASSPTSAVVHEQFF
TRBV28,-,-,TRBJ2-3,TGTGCCAGCAGTTTATCGCTCCAAGATACGCAGTATTTT,CASSLSLQDTQYF
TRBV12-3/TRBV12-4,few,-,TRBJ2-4,TGTGCCAGCAGTTTCGCGGTAGCCAAAAACATTCAGTACTTC,CASSFAVAKNIQYF
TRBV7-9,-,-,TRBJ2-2,TGTGCCAGCAGCTTCCCCCCGGAGCCCGGGGAGCTGTTTTTT,CASSFPPEPGELFF
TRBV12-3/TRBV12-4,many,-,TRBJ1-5,TGTGCCAGCAGTTGGGGTAGCAATCAGCCCCAGCATTTT,CASSWGSNQPQHF
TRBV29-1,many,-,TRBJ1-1,TGCAGCGTGCCCCGAGGCACTGAAGCTTTCTTT,CSVPRGTEAFF
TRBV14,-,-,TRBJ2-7,TGTGCCAGCAGCCAAGCCGGCTGGGAGCAGTACTTC,CASSQAGWEQYF
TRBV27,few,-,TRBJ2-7,TGTGCCAGCAGTTCAGTGAGTCCCAGCTCCTACGAGCAGTACTTC,CASSSVSPSSYEQYF
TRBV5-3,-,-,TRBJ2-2,TGTGCCAGCAGCTTAGAGCAGGGGTTTTCCGGGGAGCTGTTTTTT,CASSLEQGFSGELFF
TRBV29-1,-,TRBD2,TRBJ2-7,TGCAGCGTGGGACCAGCGGGAGTTTACGAGCAGTGCTTC,CSVGPAGVYEQCF
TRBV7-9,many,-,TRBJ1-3,TGTGCCAGCAGCTTAGTGGACAGCCTCTCTGGAAACACCATATATTTT,CASSLVDSLSGNTIYF
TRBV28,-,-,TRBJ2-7,TGTGCCAGCACCACAGGGACCTACTCCTACGAGCCGTACTTC,CASTTGTYSYEPYF
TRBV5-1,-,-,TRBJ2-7,TGCGCCAGCAGCTTGGAGGACGGGATCCCCTACGAGCAGTACTTC,CASSLEDGIPYEQYF
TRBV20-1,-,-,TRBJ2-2,TGCAGTGCTGTGGATGGGGTCAGGGAGCTGTTTTTT,CSAVDGVRELFF
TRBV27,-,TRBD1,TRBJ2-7,TGTGCCAGCAGAAATGGACAGGGGTACGAGCAGTACTTC,CASRNGQGYEQYF
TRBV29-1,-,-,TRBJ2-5,TGCAGCGTGGAAGGGTGGAGGGAAGAGACCCAGTACTTC,CSVEGWREETQYF
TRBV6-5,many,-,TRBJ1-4,TGTGCCAGCGGGACATCTGAAAAACTGTTTTTT,CASGTSEKLFF
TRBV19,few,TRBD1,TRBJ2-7,TGTGCCAGTAGTATCGGACAGGGGACCTCCTACGAGCAGTACTTC,CASSIGQGTSYEQYF
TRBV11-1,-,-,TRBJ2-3,TGTGCCAGCAGCTCAGTTCTGTCTAGCTCGGCGCAGTATTTT,CASSSVLSSSAQYF
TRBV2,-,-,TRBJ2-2,TGTGCCAGCACCTTCCTTTTGAGGGTGGCATATGAGGAGCTGTTTTTT,CASTFLLRVAYEELFF
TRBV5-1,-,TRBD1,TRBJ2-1,TGCGCCAGCAGTACCGGGACAGGGGGCGCGGGGCTGTTCTTC,CASSTGTGGAGLFF
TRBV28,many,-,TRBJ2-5,TGTGCCAGCAGTCAGGGTTTAGAGACCCAGTACTTC,CASSQGLETQYF
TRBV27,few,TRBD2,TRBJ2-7,TGTGCCAGCAGTCCCCGTGGTAGCGGGAATAGGTACGAGCAGTACTTC,CASSPRGSGNRYEQYF
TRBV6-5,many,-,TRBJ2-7,TGTGCCAGCGGGGTCGGGCAGACCTACGAGCAGTACTTC,CASGVGQTYEQYF
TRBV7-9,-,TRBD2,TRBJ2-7,TGTGCCAGCAGCGACCTAGCGGGAGGTTACGAGCAGTACTTC,CASSDLAGGYEQYF
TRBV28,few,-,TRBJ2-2,TGTGCCAGCAGTTTAAGTTTGGGAGTTCGATCCGGGGAGCTGTTTTTT,CASSLSLGVRSGELFF